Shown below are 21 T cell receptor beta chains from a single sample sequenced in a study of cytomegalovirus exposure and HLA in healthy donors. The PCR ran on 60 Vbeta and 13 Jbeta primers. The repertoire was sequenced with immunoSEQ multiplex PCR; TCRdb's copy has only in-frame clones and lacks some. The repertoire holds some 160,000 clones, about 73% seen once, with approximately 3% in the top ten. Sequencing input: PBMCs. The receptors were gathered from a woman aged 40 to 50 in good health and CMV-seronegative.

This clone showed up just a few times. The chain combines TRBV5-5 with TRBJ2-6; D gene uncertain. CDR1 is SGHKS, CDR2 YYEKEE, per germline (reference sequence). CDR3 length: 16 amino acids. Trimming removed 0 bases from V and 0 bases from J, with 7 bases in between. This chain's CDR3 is CASSLAAGSGANVLTF. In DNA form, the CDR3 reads TGTGCCAGCAGCTTGGCGGCAGGCTCTGGGGCCAACGTCCTGACTTTC.

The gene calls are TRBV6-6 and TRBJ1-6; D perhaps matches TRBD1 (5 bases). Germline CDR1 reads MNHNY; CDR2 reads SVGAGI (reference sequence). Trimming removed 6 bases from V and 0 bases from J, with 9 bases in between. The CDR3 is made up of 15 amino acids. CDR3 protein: CASRVQGSYNSPLHF. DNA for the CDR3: TGTGCCAGCAGGGTCCAGGGCTCCTATAATTCACCCCTCCACTTT.

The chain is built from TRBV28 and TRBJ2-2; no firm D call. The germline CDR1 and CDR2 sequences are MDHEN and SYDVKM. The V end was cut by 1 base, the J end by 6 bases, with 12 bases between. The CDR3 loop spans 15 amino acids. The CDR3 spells CASSLLYGRSGELFF. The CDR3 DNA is TGTGCCAGCAGTTTATTATATGGGCGCTCCGGGGAGCTGTTTTTT.

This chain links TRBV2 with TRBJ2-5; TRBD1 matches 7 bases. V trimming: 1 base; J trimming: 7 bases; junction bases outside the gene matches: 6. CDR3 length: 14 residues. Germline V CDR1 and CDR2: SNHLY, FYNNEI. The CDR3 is CASSEETGTWTQYF. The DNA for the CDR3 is TGTGCCAGCAGTGAAGAGACAGGGACCTGGACCCAGTACTTC.

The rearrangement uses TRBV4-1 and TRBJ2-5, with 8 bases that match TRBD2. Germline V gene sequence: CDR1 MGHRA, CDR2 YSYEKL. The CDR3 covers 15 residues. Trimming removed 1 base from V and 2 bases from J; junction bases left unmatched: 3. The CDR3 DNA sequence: TGCGCCAGCAGCCAAGTGGGACTAGTACAAGAGACCCAGTACTTC. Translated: CASSQVGLVQETQYF.

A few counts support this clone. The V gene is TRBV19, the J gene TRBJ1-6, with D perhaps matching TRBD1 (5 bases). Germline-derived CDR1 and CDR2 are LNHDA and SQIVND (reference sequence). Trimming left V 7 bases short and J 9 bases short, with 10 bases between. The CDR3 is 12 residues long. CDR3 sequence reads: CASNGGASPLHF. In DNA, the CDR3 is TGTGCCAGTAACGGCGGGGCTTCACCCCTCCACTTT.

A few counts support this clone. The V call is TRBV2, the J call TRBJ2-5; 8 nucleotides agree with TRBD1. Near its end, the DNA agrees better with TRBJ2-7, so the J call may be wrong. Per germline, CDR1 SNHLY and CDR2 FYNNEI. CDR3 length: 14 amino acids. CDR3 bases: TGTGCCAGCAACCCACAGGGGGTATCGTACGAGCAGTACTTC. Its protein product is CASNPQGVSYEQYF.

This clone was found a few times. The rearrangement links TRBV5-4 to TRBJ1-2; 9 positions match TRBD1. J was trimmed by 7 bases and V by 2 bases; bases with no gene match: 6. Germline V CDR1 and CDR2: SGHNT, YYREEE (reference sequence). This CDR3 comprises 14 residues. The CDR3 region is CASSLKQGAFGYTF. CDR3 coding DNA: TGTGCCAGCAGCTTAAAACAGGGGGCGTTTGGCTACACCTTC.

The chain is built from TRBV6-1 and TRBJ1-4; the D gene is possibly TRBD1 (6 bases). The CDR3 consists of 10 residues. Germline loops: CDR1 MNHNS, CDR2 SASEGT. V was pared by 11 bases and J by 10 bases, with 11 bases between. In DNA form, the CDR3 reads TGTGCCTCGGAGACAGGAAAACTGTTTTTT. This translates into CASETGKLFF.

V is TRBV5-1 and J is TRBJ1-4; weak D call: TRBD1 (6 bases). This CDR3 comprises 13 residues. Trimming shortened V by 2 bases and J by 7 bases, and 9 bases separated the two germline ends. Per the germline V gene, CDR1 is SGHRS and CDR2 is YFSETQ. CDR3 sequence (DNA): TGCGCCAGCAGCTTAGGGACACCTGAAAAACTGTTTTTT. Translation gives CASSLGTPEKLFF.

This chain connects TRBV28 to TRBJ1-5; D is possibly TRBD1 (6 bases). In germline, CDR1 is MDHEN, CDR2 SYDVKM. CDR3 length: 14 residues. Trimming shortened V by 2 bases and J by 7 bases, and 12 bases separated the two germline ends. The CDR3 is CASSLVQGSQPQHF. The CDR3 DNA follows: TGTGCCAGCAGTTTAGTGCAGGGGAGCCAGCCCCAGCATTTT.

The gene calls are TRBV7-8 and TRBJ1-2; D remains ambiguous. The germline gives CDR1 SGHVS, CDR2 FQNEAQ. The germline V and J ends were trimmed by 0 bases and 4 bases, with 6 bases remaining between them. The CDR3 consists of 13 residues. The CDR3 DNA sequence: TGTGCCAGCAGCTTAGCGCCCAGCTATGGCTACACCTTC. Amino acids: CASSLAPSYGYTF.

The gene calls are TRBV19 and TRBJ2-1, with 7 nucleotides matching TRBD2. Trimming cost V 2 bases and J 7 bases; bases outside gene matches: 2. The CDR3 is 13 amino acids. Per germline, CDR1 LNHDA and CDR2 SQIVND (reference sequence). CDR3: CASSITGGNEQFF. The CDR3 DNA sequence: TGTGCCAGTAGTATAACGGGGGGAAATGAGCAGTTCTTC.

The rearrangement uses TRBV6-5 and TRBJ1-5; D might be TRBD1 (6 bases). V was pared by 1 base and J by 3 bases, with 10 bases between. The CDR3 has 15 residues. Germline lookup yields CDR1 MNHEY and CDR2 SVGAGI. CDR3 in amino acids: CASSYWAGDNQPQHF. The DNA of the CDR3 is TGTGCCAGCAGTTACTGGGCAGGGGACAATCAGCCCCAGCATTTT.

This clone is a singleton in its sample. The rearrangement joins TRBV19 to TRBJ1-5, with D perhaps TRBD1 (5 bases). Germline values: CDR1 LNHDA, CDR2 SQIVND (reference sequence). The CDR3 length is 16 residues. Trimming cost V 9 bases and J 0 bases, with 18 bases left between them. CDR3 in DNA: TGTGCCAGCGGCTCACAGGTTCCCTATAGCAATCAGCCCCAGCATTTT. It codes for CASGSQVPYSNQPQHF.

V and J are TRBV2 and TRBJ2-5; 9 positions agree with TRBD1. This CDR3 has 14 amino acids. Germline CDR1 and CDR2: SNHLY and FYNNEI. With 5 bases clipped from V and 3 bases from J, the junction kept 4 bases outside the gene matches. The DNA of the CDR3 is TGTGCCAGCAGTACAGACAGGGGGGAAGAGACCCAGTACTTC. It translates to CASSTDRGEETQYF.

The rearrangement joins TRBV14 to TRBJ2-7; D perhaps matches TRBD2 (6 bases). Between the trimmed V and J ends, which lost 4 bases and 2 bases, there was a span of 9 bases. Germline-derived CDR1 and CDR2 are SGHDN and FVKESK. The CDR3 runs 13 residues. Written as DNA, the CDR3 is TGTGCCAGCAGCCCGACTAGACCCTACGAGCAGTACTTC. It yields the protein CASSPTRPYEQYF.

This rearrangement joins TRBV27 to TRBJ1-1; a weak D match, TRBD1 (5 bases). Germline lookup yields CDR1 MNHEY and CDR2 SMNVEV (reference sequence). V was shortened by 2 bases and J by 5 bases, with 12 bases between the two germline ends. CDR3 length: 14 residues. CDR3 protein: CASSLGHRQTEAFF. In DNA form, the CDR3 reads TGTGCCAGCAGTTTAGGACACCGACAGACTGAAGCTTTCTTT.

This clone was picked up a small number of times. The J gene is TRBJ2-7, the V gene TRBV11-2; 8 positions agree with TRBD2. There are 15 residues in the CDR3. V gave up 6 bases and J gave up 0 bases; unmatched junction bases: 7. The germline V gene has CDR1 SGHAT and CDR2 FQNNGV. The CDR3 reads CASSYTSGPSYEQYF. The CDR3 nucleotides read TGTGCCAGCAGTTATACTAGCGGACCCTCCTACGAGCAGTACTTC.

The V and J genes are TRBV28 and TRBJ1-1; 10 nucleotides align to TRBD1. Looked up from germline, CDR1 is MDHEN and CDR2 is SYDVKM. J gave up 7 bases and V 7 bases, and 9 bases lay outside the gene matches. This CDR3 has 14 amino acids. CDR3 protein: CASNLRQGASEAFF. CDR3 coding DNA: TGTGCCAGCAACCTTAGACAGGGGGCGAGTGAAGCTTTCTTT.

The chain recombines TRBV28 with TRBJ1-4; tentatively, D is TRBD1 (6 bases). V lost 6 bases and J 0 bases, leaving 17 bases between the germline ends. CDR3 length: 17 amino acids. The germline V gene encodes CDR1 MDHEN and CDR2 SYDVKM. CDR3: CASRYRVIGTTNEKLFF. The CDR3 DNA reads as TGTGCCAGCAGGTACAGGGTCATCGGGACAACTAATGAAAAACTGTTTTTT.